This T cell receptor (beta chain) was observed in a study of blood T cell repertoires in COVID-19. Looking at the study overall: Samples of COVID-19 (acute and convalescent) were obtained from the United States, Italy and Spain. T cells, B-cell-depleted T cells, or PBMCs provided the cDNA or gDNA that served as material.

Sequencing was performed with immunoSEQ multiplex PCR; in TCRdb, only in-frame clones are kept and a portion is missing. The sample has just over 60,000 clones; around 80% are singletons. Sequenced material: peripheral blood. The source of this sequence is a man younger than 45 with COVID-19, enrolled during active disease.

This chain's CDR3 is CASSYATSGTHEQFF. The CDR3 DNA sequence: TGTGCCAGCAGTTACGCGACTAGCGGGACCCATGAGCAGTTCTTC. The V call is TRBV6-5, the J call TRBJ2-1, with 11 bases matching TRBD2. The CDR3 has 15 residues. The junction had 5 bases not matched to a gene; V was cut back by 2 bases and J by 8 bases. CDR1 is MNHEY, CDR2 SVGAGI, per germline.